This T cell receptor beta chain appears in the sequencing data of a study of cytomegalovirus exposure and HLA in healthy donors. The CDR3 loop spans 15 amino acids. The germline V gene encodes CDR1 SGHTS and CDR2 YDEGEE. V shed 4 bases, J shed 4 bases, and the junction held 10 bases outside the gene matches. The donors were healthy bone marrow donors. Vbeta (60) and Jbeta (13) primers were used in the PCR. TCRdb's copy holds only in-frame clones and misses some; the assay was immunoSEQ multiplex PCR. The table shows approximately 150,000 clones, with approximately 84% occurring only once. The rearrangement joins TRBV5-8 to TRBJ1-2; TRBD1 matches at 7 bases. The sequenced sample was PBMCs. The source is a girl between 10 and 17 years old in good health and CMV-seropositive. The CDR3 reads CASSRDSQIPYGYTF. In DNA form, the CDR3 reads TGTGCCAGCAGCCGGGACAGCCAGATCCCCTATGGCTACACCTTC.